These T cell receptor beta chains were read from a single sample in a study of cytomegalovirus exposure and HLA in healthy donors. Some clones are missing from TCRdb's copy, which holds only in-frame ones; the method was immunoSEQ multiplex PCR. This table holds 100,000 to 150,000 clones, approximately 80% found once. The sample comprised PBMCs. The receptors come from a man aged 30-40 years in good health and CMV-seropositive. CDR3s include the opening cysteine and the closing phenylalanine or tryptophan. Each record gives: clone size, D gene, V gene, J gene, CDR3 protein, CDR3 DNA. The D gene is left open where the match is weak. Expanded clones get a size class; other rows say once, few or many, or leave the size out.

size: NA
D: NA
V: TRBV10-1
J: TRBJ1-6
CDR3: CASSLGQNNSPLHF
DNA: TGCGCCAGCAGCCTCGGACAGAATAATTCACCCCTCCACTTT

size: NA
D: NA
V: TRBV28
J: TRBJ2-1
CDR3: CASSFGQVADEQFF
DNA: TGTGCCAGCAGTTTCGGACAAGTAGCGGATGAGCAGTTCTTC

size: NA
D: NA
V: TRBV27
J: TRBJ1-4
CDR3: CASRQSPGSNEKLFF
DNA: TGTGCCAGCAGGCAGAGTCCGGGGTCTAATGAAAAACTGTTTTTT

size: NA
D: NA
V: TRBV2
J: TRBJ2-3
CDR3: CASSDIVTQYF
DNA: TGTGCCAGCAGTGATATCGTTACGCAGTATTTT

size: few
D: NA
V: TRBV4-1
J: TRBJ2-5
CDR3: CASSQVDMGLRRQETQYF
DNA: TGCGCCAGCAGCCAGGTCGATATGGGCCTCCGAAGACAAGAGACCCAGTACTTC

size: NA
D: TRBD1
V: TRBV5-1
J: TRBJ2-2
CDR3: CASSRTGTGGELFF
DNA: TGCGCCAGCAGCCGGACAGGGACGGGCGGGGAGCTGTTTTTT

size: NA
D: TRBD2
V: TRBV5-1
J: TRBJ2-2
CDR3: CASSPPSGVNTGELFF
DNA: TGCGCCAGCAGCCCACCTAGCGGGGTGAACACCGGGGAGCTGTTTTTT

size: NA
D: TRBD1
V: TRBV18
J: TRBJ1-1
CDR3: CASSPWTGENTEAFF
DNA: TGTGCCAGCTCACCCTGGACAGGGGAGAACACTGAAGCTTTCTTT

size: NA
D: TRBD1
V: TRBV2
J: TRBJ1-1
CDR3: CASSEGRDSEAFF
DNA: TGTGCCAGCAGTGAAGGTCGGGACAGCGAAGCTTTCTTT

size: NA
D: TRBD1
V: TRBV2
J: TRBJ1-5
CDR3: CASSRGTGEQPQHF
DNA: TGTGCCAGCAGCCGCGGGACAGGGGAACAGCCCCAGCATTTT

size: NA
D: NA
V: TRBV9
J: TRBJ1-1
CDR3: CASSVSGGTEAFF
DNA: TGTGCCAGCAGCGTGTCAGGCGGGACTGAAGCTTTCTTT

size: NA
D: TRBD1
V: TRBV9
J: TRBJ1-2
CDR3: CASSVGQGGGYTF
DNA: TGTGCCAGCAGCGTAGGACAGGGGGGTGGCTACACCTTC

size: once
D: NA
V: TRBV27
J: TRBJ1-4
CDR3: CASSLLFGGAHEKLFF
DNA: TGTGCCAGCAGTTTACTGTTTGGGGGGGCGCATGAAAAACTGTTTTTT

size: NA
D: TRBD1
V: TRBV10-1
J: TRBJ2-7
CDR3: CASISSEGGYYEQYF
DNA: TGCGCCAGCATTTCCAGTGAAGGGGGCTACTACGAGCAGTACTTC

size: NA
D: NA
V: TRBV2
J: TRBJ2-6
CDR3: CASSPLVSGANVLTF
DNA: TGTGCCAGCAGTCCCCTAGTCTCTGGGGCCAACGTCCTGACTTTC

size: NA
D: NA
V: TRBV4-1
J: TRBJ1-2
CDR3: CASSQHQFYTF
DNA: TGCGCCAGCAGCCAACATCAATTCTACACCTTC

size: NA
D: TRBD1
V: TRBV5-1
J: TRBJ1-2
CDR3: CASSLEPGGDYGYTF
DNA: TGCGCCAGCAGCTTGGAGCCAGGGGGAGACTATGGCTACACCTTC